These T cell receptor beta chains were read from a single sample in a study of a mutant IDH1 vaccine in newly diagnosed glioma. Their specific antigens are unknown. Repertoires were generated with immunoSEQ multiplex PCR, while TCRdb's copy carries only in-frame clones and drops some. The sample lists over 55,000 clones; 85% to 90% were seen once. The material sequenced was PBMCs, taken from a glioma patient whose treatment included an IDH1 peptide vaccine. The receptor set was obtained from a woman aged 40-49 years with glioma. Each CDR3 is given with its conserved first and last residue.

J gene: TRBJ1-1
V gene: TRBV7-2
CDR3 protein: CASSAGLKNTEAFF

J gene: TRBJ2-7
V gene: TRBV7-9
CDR3 protein: CASSSYYEQYF

J gene: TRBJ2-1
V gene: TRBV7-8
CDR3 protein: CASSSIAGGLNEQFF

J gene: TRBJ1-1
V gene: TRBV7-6
CDR3 protein: CASSLIGREAFF

J gene: TRBJ1-5
V gene: TRBV4-1
CDR3 protein: CASSQDPRDREPQHF

J gene: TRBJ1-4
V gene: TRBV18
CDR3 protein: CASSPWTASTNEKLFF

J gene: TRBJ2-3
V gene: TRBV5-1
CDR3 protein: CASSLSTSGVTDTQYF

J gene: TRBJ2-3
V gene: TRBV10-3
CDR3 protein: CAIRENTDTQYF

J gene: TRBJ1-1
V gene: TRBV25-1
CDR3 protein: CASSDSQGRSEAFF

J gene: TRBJ2-4
V gene: TRBV9
CDR3 protein: CASSPGGASGRSVNIQYF

J gene: TRBJ2-7
V gene: TRBV29-1
CDR3 protein: CSATSGFNEQYF

J gene: TRBJ2-7
V gene: TRBV27
CDR3 protein: CASSLEGLAGNRYEQYF

J gene: TRBJ2-1
V gene: TRBV6-6
CDR3 protein: CASSYSTGISEQFF

J gene: TRBJ2-2
V gene: TRBV5-1
CDR3 protein: CASSLGVRGPGTGELFF

J gene: TRBJ1-1
V gene: TRBV10-1
CDR3 protein: CASSESQNTEAFF

J gene: TRBJ2-3
V gene: TRBV2
CDR3 protein: CASSFYHRTDTQYF

J gene: TRBJ1-2
V gene: TRBV2
CDR3 protein: CASSVGDYTNYGYTF

J gene: TRBJ1-5
V gene: TRBV30
CDR3 protein: CAWSADLGQQPQHF

J gene: TRBJ2-7
V gene: TRBV28
CDR3 protein: CASSRKEDRGYEQYF

J gene: TRBJ1-2
V gene: TRBV27
CDR3 protein: CASSFDRAHGYTF

J gene: TRBJ2-1
V gene: TRBV6-1
CDR3 protein: CASSEAPWFGGRSYNEQFF

J gene: TRBJ2-1
V gene: TRBV11-2
CDR3 protein: CASSPRTSGSYNEQFF

J gene: TRBJ1-2
V gene: TRBV18
CDR3 protein: CASSPGARLDNYGYTF

J gene: TRBJ2-7
V gene: TRBV4-1
CDR3 protein: CASSPVGAALTF

J gene: TRBJ1-1
V gene: TRBV29-1
CDR3 protein: CSVQQASYTEAFF

J gene: -
V gene: TRBV13
CDR3 protein: CASSLGRRWDYPYEQYF

J gene: TRBJ2-3
V gene: TRBV7-9
CDR3 protein: CASSRDSPSTDTQYF

J gene: TRBJ1-1
V gene: TRBV7-9
CDR3 protein: CASSPIRVDAFF

J gene: TRBJ2-3
V gene: TRBV25-1
CDR3 protein: CASSELVDTQYF

J gene: TRBJ2-7
V gene: TRBV6-5
CDR3 protein: CASSYSRAGDDEQYF

J gene: TRBJ2-7
V gene: TRBV7-8
CDR3 protein: CASSSPFPEQYF

J gene: TRBJ1-2
V gene: TRBV4-1
CDR3 protein: CASSLASINPPGTGEEGYTF

J gene: TRBJ2-1
V gene: TRBV9
CDR3 protein: CASSAALVKNEQFF

J gene: TRBJ2-4
V gene: TRBV4-1
CDR3 protein: CASSQVGGSKNIQYF

J gene: TRBJ1-1
V gene: TRBV13
CDR3 protein: CASSYGTEAFF

J gene: TRBJ2-7
V gene: TRBV4-1
CDR3 protein: CASSLAGGTAYEQYF

J gene: TRBJ1-2
V gene: TRBV5-4
CDR3 protein: CASSLGGDRYGYTF

J gene: TRBJ1-1
V gene: TRBV5-1
CDR3 protein: CASSSGGRTVNTEAFF

J gene: TRBJ2-3
V gene: TRBV6-5
CDR3 protein: CASREDTDTQYF

J gene: TRBJ2-7
V gene: TRBV28
CDR3 protein: CASSLGDTYEQYF

J gene: TRBJ1-1
V gene: TRBV11-3
CDR3 protein: CASSRTGLNTEAFF

J gene: TRBJ1-2
V gene: TRBV10-1
CDR3 protein: CASSFDRNYGYTF

J gene: TRBJ1-2
V gene: TRBV18
CDR3 protein: CASSPLSSELMGYGYTF

J gene: TRBJ2-1
V gene: TRBV2
CDR3 protein: CASKAGLASYNEQFF

J gene: TRBJ2-7
V gene: TRBV6-5
CDR3 protein: CASRRGSEQYF

J gene: TRBJ2-5
V gene: TRBV7-2
CDR3 protein: CASSDYGPQETQYF

J gene: TRBJ1-1
V gene: TRBV7-3
CDR3 protein: CASSRSRDTEAFF

J gene: TRBJ2-7
V gene: TRBV6-1
CDR3 protein: CASRGGTVYEQYF